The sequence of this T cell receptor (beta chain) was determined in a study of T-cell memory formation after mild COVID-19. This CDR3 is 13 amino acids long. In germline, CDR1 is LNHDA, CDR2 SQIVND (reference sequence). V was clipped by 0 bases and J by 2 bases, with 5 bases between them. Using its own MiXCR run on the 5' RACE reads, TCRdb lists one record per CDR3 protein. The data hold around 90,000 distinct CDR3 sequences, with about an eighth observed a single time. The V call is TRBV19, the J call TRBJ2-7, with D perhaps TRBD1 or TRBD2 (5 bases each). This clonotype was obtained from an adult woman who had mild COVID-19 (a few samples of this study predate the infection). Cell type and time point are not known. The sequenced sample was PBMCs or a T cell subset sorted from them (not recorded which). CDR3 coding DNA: TGTGCCAGTAGTATAGAGGGGGCCTACGAGCAGTACTTC. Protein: CASSIEGAYEQYF. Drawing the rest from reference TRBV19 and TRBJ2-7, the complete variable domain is DGGITQSPKYLFRKEGQNVTLSCEQNLNHDAMYWYRQDPGQGLRLIYYSQIVNDFQKGDIAEGYSVSREKKESFPLTVTSAQKNPTAFYLCASSIEGAYEQYFGPGTRLTVT.